This T cell receptor (beta chain) was sequenced during a study of cytomegalovirus exposure and HLA in healthy donors. Study information: Earlier results showed 117 million unique TCR beta sequences derived from around 170 million T cells.

This clone was seen ten or more times. Its antigen is undetermined. This PCR relied on a set of 60 Vbeta primers and 13 Jbeta primers. Clones were sequenced by immunoSEQ multiplex PCR, and TCRdb holds only the in-frame ones, with some missing. The sample includes under 150,000 clones, about four fifths of them seen just once. Study-level findings and limits: The study put 150 to 200 TCR beta chains on its list as cytomegalovirus-associated. TRBV6-2, TRBV6-3 and other indistinguishable V segments were excluded. Sequences of the TCR beta chain were said to predict the HLA-A and HLA-B alleles of most subjects accurately.

The CDR3 is 15 amino acids. The rearrangement links TRBV21-1 to TRBJ2-1; the table's D gene call, TRBD1, was not cross checked with the DNA. TRBV21-1 is given as a pseudogene. The clonotype comes from a male donor in good health and CMV-seronegative. Sequencing was performed on PBMCs. The CDR3 protein is CASSKGDRGIDEQFF. The CDR3 bases are TGTGCCAGCAGTAAAGGGGACAGGGGAATCGATGAGCAGTTCTTC.